The TCR beta chain described here comes from a study of blood T cell repertoires in COVID-19. V dropped 5 bases and J dropped 8 bases, with 15 bases sitting between them. Germline CDR1 is LNHDA and CDR2 is SQIVND (reference sequence). The CDR3 runs 13 residues. Sequencing used immunoSEQ multiplex PCR; TCRdb keeps in-frame clones, though not all of them. The sample carries 86,000 or so clones, about 96% recorded once. Material for sequencing was peripheral blood. The TCR originated in a human donor with active COVID-19. The donor label of this sample is uncertain. The V call is TRBV19, the J call TRBJ1-2; D remains ambiguous. The CDR3, as DNA: TGTGCCAGTAGTGCGGGAGAGCGATACGGCTACACCTTC. Translated, it gives CASSAGERYGYTF.